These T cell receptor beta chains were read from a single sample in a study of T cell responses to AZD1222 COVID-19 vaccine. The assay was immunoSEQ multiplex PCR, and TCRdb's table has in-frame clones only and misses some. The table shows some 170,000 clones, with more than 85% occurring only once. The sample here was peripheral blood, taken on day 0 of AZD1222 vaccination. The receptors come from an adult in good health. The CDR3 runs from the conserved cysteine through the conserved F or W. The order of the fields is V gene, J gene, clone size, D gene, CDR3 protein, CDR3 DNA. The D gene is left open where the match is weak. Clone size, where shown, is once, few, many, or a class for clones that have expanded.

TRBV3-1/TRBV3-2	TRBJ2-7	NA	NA	CASSQHLQGVEQYF	TGTGCCAGCAGCCAACATCTACAGGGAGTCGAGCAGTACTTC
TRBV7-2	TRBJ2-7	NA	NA	CASSLVSYEQYF	TGTGCCAGCAGCTTAGTTTCCTACGAGCAGTACTTC
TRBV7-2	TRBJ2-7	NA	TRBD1	CASSPDRGYEQYF	TGTGCCAGCAGTCCCGACAGGGGCTACGAGCAGTACTTC
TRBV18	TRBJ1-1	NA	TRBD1	CASSPRARGDTEAFF	TGTGCCAGCTCACCACGGGCCAGGGGGGACACTGAAGCTTTCTTT
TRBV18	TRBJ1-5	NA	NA	CASSPGTLPQPQHF	TGTGCCAGCTCACCGGGGACACTTCCACAGCCCCAGCATTTT
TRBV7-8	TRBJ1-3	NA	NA	CASSPNSILANTIYF	TGTGCCAGCAGCCCTAACTCTATACTGGCAAACACCATATATTTT
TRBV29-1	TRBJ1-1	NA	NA	CSVEPGWAMNTEAFF	TGCAGCGTTGAACCGGGGTGGGCCATGAACACTGAAGCTTTCTTT
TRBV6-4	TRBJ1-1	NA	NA	CASRDRPRAVVWAFF	TGTGCCAGCAGGGACCGACCCCGGGCAGTCGTGTGGGCTTTCTTT
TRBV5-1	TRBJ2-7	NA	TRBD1	CASSLARDRLTYEQYF	TGCGCCAGCAGCTTGGCACGGGACAGGTTAACCTACGAGCAGTACTTC
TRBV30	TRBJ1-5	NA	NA	CAWSVGWSGQPQHF	TGTGCCTGGAGTGTAGGGTGGTCCGGTCAGCCCCAGCATTTT
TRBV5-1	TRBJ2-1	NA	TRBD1	CASSIGGQGRYNEQFF	TGCGCCAGCAGCATAGGAGGACAGGGACGCTACAATGAGCAGTTCTTC
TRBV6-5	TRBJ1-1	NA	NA	CASKEGFEAFF	TGTGCCAGCAAGGAGGGGTTTGAAGCTTTCTTT
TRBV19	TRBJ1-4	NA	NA	CASIDPTIRKLFF	TGTGCCAGTATTGATCCGACAATTCGAAAACTGTTTTTT
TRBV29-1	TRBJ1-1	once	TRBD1	CSVSWQGGDTEAFF	TGCAGCGTCTCTTGGCAGGGGGGGGACACTGAAGCTTTCTTT
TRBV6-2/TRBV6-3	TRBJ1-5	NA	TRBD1	CASSYGTGGNQPQHF	TGTGCCAGCAGTTACGGGACAGGGGGCAATCAGCCCCAGCATTTT
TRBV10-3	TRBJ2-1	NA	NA	CAISESKQGLGEQFF	TGTGCCATCAGTGAGTCGAAACAGGGTCTGGGGGAGCAGTTCTTC
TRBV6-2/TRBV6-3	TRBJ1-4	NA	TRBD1	CASSHPGTANEKLFF	TGTGCCAGCAGTCACCCCGGGACAGCTAATGAAAAACTGTTTTTT
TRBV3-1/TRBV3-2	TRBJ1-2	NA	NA	CASSLPDGRGYTF	TGTGCCAGCAGCCTACCGGACGGACGTGGCTACACCTTC
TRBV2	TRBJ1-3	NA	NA	CASSASGSGNTIYF	TGTGCCAGCAGTGCCTCAGGGTCTGGAAACACCATATATTTT
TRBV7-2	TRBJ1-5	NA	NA	CASSLRAGPNQPQHF	TGTGCCAGCAGCTTGAGGGCAGGGCCCAATCAGCCCCAGCATTTT
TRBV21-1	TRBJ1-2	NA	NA	CASSKVTPGTGLQNGYTF	TGTGCCAGCAGCAAAGTAACACCCGGGACAGGGCTTCAGAATGGCTACACCTTC
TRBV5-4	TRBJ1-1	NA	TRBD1	CASSSTGAHTEAFF	TGTGCCAGCAGCTCGACAGGGGCCCACACTGAAGCTTTCTTT
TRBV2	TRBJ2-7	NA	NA	CASTAFREQYF	TGTGCCAGCACGGCGTTTCGTGAGCAGTACTTC
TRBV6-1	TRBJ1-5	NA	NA	CASSEAQRYQPQHF	TGTGCCAGCAGTGAAGCCCAGAGGTATCAGCCCCAGCATTTT
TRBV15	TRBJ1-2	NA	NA	CATSRDGWWRTNYGYTF	TGTGCCACCAGCAGAGATGGATGGTGGCGGACTAACTATGGCTACACCTTC
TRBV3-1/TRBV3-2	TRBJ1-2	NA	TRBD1	CASSQRQGGYGYTF	TGTGCCAGCAGCCAACGACAGGGGGGCTATGGCTACACCTTC